This T cell receptor beta chain was identified in a study of T-cell memory formation after mild COVID-19 (dated by TCRdb to the early 2020s). Some background on the complete study: TCR sequence clusters from the two donors were largely donor specific. In two donors, T-cell clones that expanded and contracted after mild COVID-19 were tracked by sequencing TCRalpha and TCRbeta repertoires over time. Two young, previously healthy adult volunteers made up the cohort, one male and one female.

As concerns this clonotype: Its antigen is still unknown. Base qualities were left out, and no much larger clone turns up one base away.

Looking up the germline V gene (reference sequence) yields CDR1 SEHNR and CDR2 FQNEAQ. V is pared back by 3 bases and J by 3 bases, with 9 bases lying between the germline termini. From cysteine to phenylalanine, the CDR3 is 13 amino acids long. The CDR3 DNA has 39 bases and is translated from base 1. PBMCs were isolated by Ficoll-Paque density gradient centrifugation. Sequencing instrument: Illumina NovaSeq 6000. TCRalpha and TCRbeta cDNA libraries were constructed by 5'RACE with constant-segment primers, with sample barcodes and unique molecular identifiers being introduced. RNA was extracted from every sample with Trizol reagent. Library amplification was performed in two PCR steps, and a second sample barcode and Illumina TruSeq adapters were introduced in the second step. The libraries were sequenced on an Illumina NovaSeq using 2 x 150 bp paired-end reads. Regarding the original processing steps: With migec v1.2.7, reads were demultiplexed and then collapsed into UMI-guided consensus sequences. Using mixcr v2.1.11, the UMI consensuses were aligned to TRA and TRB V and J templates and assembled into clonotypes. A clonotype was counted as expanded or contracted only if both edgeR and NoisET called the change significant, with noise models trained on biological replicates. edgeR calls used a false discovery rate-adjusted p below 0.01 and a log2 fold-change threshold of 1. As an exploratory analysis of dynamics, max-normalized trajectories of the 1000 most abundant clonotypes were examined with PCA combined with hierarchical clustering. Separately sequenced CD4+ and CD8+ repertoires were used to assign the CD4 or CD8 phenotype of responding clones. TCRdb trimmed public reads at Q25 via fastp, called clones via MiXCR and kept in-frame beta chains. Every CDR3 protein is listed once, alongside the most common genes and DNA of its rows. These V and J calls originate from TCRdb's pipeline instead of the authors' own analysis. The sample yields about 560,000 distinct CDR3 sequences; roughly a fifth were counted once. The ten largest clones add up to around 7.7% of the sample.

Points the paper makes about the study in general: Contracting CD4+ clones were located mainly in the CM and EM memory subsets, whereas CD8+ clones were found to be enriched in EMRA. The study included only a couple of mild cases, and larger cohorts that include severe cases with pre-infection samples were judged to be necessary. Some responding clones were found in pre-infection memory, which suggests that pre-existing cross-reactive memory T cells took part in the SARS-CoV-2 response. Clones that contracted from day 15 to 85 showed balanced CD4/CD8 phenotypes, whereas a second wave of clones that expanded from day 15 to 37 leaned towards CD4+. Whether the second-wave clones peaking on day 37 were SARS-CoV-2 specific was not confirmed.

The clonotype originates from an adult woman who had mild COVID-19 (a few samples of this study predate the infection). The sample titles of this study are shuffled in the database, so cell type and time point are left out; the donor was told from shared clones. Source material: PBMCs or a T cell subset sorted from them (not recorded which). The V gene is TRBV7-9 and the J gene is TRBJ2-7, and perhaps TRBD1 as D gene, on 6 matching bases. DNA sequence: TGTGCCAGCAGCTTCACAGGGAACTACGAGCAGTACTTC. It translates to CASSFTGNYEQYF.